One sample yielded the 25 T cell receptor beta chains listed below, sequenced in a study of shared clonotypes between healthy human individuals. Sequencing used immunoSEQ multiplex PCR; TCRdb keeps in-frame clones, though not all of them. This table holds some 350,000 clones, around 72% found once. Sample: memory CD4+ T cells sorted from blood. Subset defined: CD45RA-negative fraction. These receptors were collected from a man younger than 40 in good health.

This clone was counted between two and nine times. The CDR3 DNA reads as TGCGCCAGCAGCTTGGCCGGGGCAGACTCTGGAAACACCATATATTTT. This gives the protein CASSLAGADSGNTIYF. The chain links TRBV5-1 to TRBJ1-3, with a possible D match to TRBD1 (5 bases). V was clipped by 0 bases and J by 0 bases, with 10 bases between them. This CDR3 has 16 residues. CDR1 is SGHRS and CDR2 is YFSETQ in the germline V gene.

The rearrangement uses TRBV9 and TRBJ2-7, with TRBD2 matching 7 bases. Trimming removed 2 bases from V and 1 base from J; junction bases left unmatched: 6. This CDR3 contains 15 residues. Germline CDR1 SGDLS, CDR2 YYNGEE. Here the CDR3 DNA reads TGTGCCAGCAGCGTCTCTAGCGGACATTCCTACGAGCAGTACTTC. As protein: CASSVSSGHSYEQYF.

The chain links TRBV9 to TRBJ2-5, with D unresolved. The CDR3 runs to 13 residues. Trimming removed 3 bases at V and 3 bases at J, with 9 bases between. CDR1 is SGDLS, CDR2 YYNGEE, per germline. The CDR3 nucleotides read TGTGCCAGCAGCGCTACCGGAAAAGAGACCCAGTACTTC. This codes for CASSATGKETQYF.

This clone was detected only a few times. This chain connects TRBV13 to TRBJ2-1; 9 positions agree with TRBD2. Germline V gives CDR1 PRHDT, CDR2 FYEKMQ (reference sequence). Trimming removed 7 bases from V and 5 bases from J; junction bases left unmatched: 6. The CDR3 totals 14 residues. The CDR3 nucleotides are TGTGCCAGCATGGGGACTAGCTTTCACAATGAGCAGTTCTTC. Translated: CASMGTSFHNEQFF.

The V gene is TRBV7-9, the J gene TRBJ2-1; 15 nucleotides agree with TRBD2. V was pared by 5 bases and J by 9 bases, with 5 bases of the junction left unmatched. The germline CDR1 and CDR2 sequences are SEHNR and FQNEAQ (reference sequence). This CDR3 is 15 amino acids long. Here the CDR3 reads CASSGLAGGPFEQFF. In DNA, the CDR3 is TGTGCCAGCAGCGGACTAGCGGGAGGGCCTTTTGAGCAGTTCTTC.

The rearrangement joins TRBV2 to TRBJ2-5, with D maybe TRBD1 (6 bases). The CDR3 length is 17 residues. Germline V gives CDR1 SNHLY, CDR2 FYNNEI. Trimming left V 8 bases short and J 3 bases short, with 25 bases between. The CDR3 DNA follows: TGTGCCAGCCAGCCTTTTACCGGGACAAAAATAAAAGAGACCCAGTACTTC. It translates to CASQPFTGTKIKETQYF.

The rearrangement uses TRBV18 and TRBJ2-5; D unclear. The CDR3 spans 12 residues. The germline V and J ends were trimmed by 3 bases and 5 bases, with 7 bases remaining between them. The V gene's germline CDR1 is KGHSH and CDR2 LQKENI. The DNA for the CDR3 is TGTGCCAGCTCACCCGCCGAGGAGACCCAGTACTTC. The encoded protein is CASSPAEETQYF. Based on the CDR3 plus reference TRBV18 and TRBJ2-5, the full variable domain is NAGVMQNPRHLVRRRGQEARLRCSPMKGHSHVYWYRQLPEEGLKFMVYLQKENIIDESGMPKERFSAEFPKEGPSILRIQQVVRGDSAAYFCASSPAEETQYFGPGTRLLVL.

This clone was recorded many times. Written as DNA, the CDR3 is TGTGCCAGCAGCGTCCTAGCGGGGAACAATGAGCAGTTCTTC. Protein: CASSVLAGNNEQFF. This rearrangement joins TRBV9 to TRBJ2-1; 9 positions agree with TRBD2. Germline V CDR1 and CDR2: SGDLS, YYNGEE. This CDR3 spans 14 amino acids. Germline trimming cut 2 bases from V and 5 bases from J; bases unmatched to any gene: 2.

This chain connects TRBV6-4 to TRBJ1-4; D remains ambiguous. The CDR3 totals 13 residues. Germline loops: CDR1 MRHNA, CDR2 SNTAGT. Deletions cut 3 bases from V and 5 bases from J, with 7 bases between. CDR3 nucleotides: TGTGCCAGCAGTGATCGGACCAATGAAAAACTGTTTTTT. This sequence encodes CASSDRTNEKLFF.

About this clone: The sample has other DNA sequences that encode this CDR3 too. This rearrangement joins TRBV19 to TRBJ1-3, with no clear D. Germline V gene data show CDR1 as LNHDA and CDR2 as SQIVND (reference sequence). CDR3 length equals 12 residues. V gave up 3 bases and J gave up 4 bases, with 4 bases separating them. CDR3 coding DNA: TGTGCCAGTAGTATCGCGGGAAACACCATATATTTT. Its protein product is CASSIAGNTIYF.

With respect to this clone: The sample has other DNA sequences that encode this CDR3 too. The DNA for the CDR3 is TGTGCCAGCAGCTTAGAGGGTGGTCCCTACAATGAGCAGTTCTTC. Translated, it gives CASSLEGGPYNEQFF. The chain couples TRBV7-9 to TRBJ2-1; D unclear. This CDR3 is built from 15 residues. Trimming stripped 1 base from V and 2 bases from J, with 9 bases between. Germline V gene data show CDR1 as SEHNR and CDR2 as FQNEAQ (reference sequence).

Points on this clone: Compared with germline, one end of the junction differs, possibly owing to a read error. J is TRBJ2-7 and V is TRBV7-2, with TRBD2 matching 12 bases. The CDR3 loop spans 15 amino acids. In germline, CDR1 is SGHTA, CDR2 FQGNSA. The CDR3, as DNA: TGTGCCAGCAGCCTAGCTAGCGGGAGGGCGAGCGAGCAGTACTTC. Amino acids: CASSLASGRASEQYF. Drawing the rest from reference TRBV7-2 and TRBJ2-7, the complete variable domain is GAGVSQSPSNKVTEKGKDVELRCDPISGHTALYWYRQSLGQGLEFLIYFQGNSAPDKSGLPSDRFSAERTGGSVSTLTIQRTQQEDSAVYLCASSLASGRASEQYFGPGTRLTVT.

The CDR3, as DNA: TGCGCCAGCAGCTTCCGGACTACAGAAGAGACCCAGTACTTC. Amino acids: CASSFRTTEETQYF. The chain employs TRBV5-1 and TRBJ2-5; D possibly corresponds to TRBD2 (6 bases). With 2 bases removed from V and 3 bases from J, the gap between germline ends came to 11 bases. Germline V gives CDR1 SGHRS, CDR2 YFSETQ. The CDR3 is 14 residues long.

This clone has a single count. This chain joins TRBV7-9 and TRBJ2-3; 7 nucleotides line up with TRBD1. This CDR3 has 14 amino acids. The germline V gene encodes CDR1 SEHNR and CDR2 FQNEAQ (reference sequence). The V and J ends lost 7 bases and 6 bases, in that order; junction bases with no gene match: 10. The DNA of the CDR3 is TGTGCCAGCACCGTAGACAGGGTAGACGATACGCAGTATTTT. Translated: CASTVDRVDDTQYF.

The V call is TRBV18, the J call TRBJ2-1; 9 bases are shared with TRBD2. V shed 4 bases and J 3 bases; nucleotides not matched to a gene: 4. CDR3 length: 15 residues. Germline V gene lookup returns CDR1 KGHSH and CDR2 LQKENI. The DNA of the CDR3 is TGTGCCAGCTCACTCTCTAGCGGGATCTACAATGAGCAGTTCTTC. This encodes CASSLSSGIYNEQFF.

The CDR3: CAYSTPGGRDEQFF. CDR3 DNA: TGTGCCTATTCCACCCCCGGGGGTAGGGATGAGCAGTTCTTC. This chain connects TRBV2 to TRBJ2-1; D is possibly TRBD2 (6 bases). Germline CDR1 and CDR2: SNHLY and FYNNEI. The CDR3 is made up of 14 amino acids. Trimming cost V 11 bases and J 8 bases, with 22 bases left between them.

This clone appeared a single time. This chain uses TRBV21-1 with TRBJ2-3. TRBV21-1 is assigned pseudogene status. The CDR3 has 14 amino acids. The CDR3 sequence: CASSNPPQPDTQYF. CDR3 DNA: TGTGCCAGCAGCAATCCTCCCCAACCAGATACGCAGTATTTT.

This clone was observed a handful of times. This chain links TRBV28 with TRBJ2-7; 8 bases fit TRBD2. The junction had 11 bases not matched to a gene; V was cut back by 8 bases and J by 2 bases. This CDR3 has 15 residues. The germline V gene has CDR1 MDHEN and CDR2 SYDVKM. CDR3: CASRGPTSGPYEQYF. CDR3 coding DNA: TGTGCCAGCCGGGGGCCAACTAGCGGACCCTACGAGCAGTACTTC.

V usage is TRBV30 and J usage is TRBJ2-1, with unresolved D. The CDR3 consists of 14 residues. Trimming took off 5 bases at V and 4 bases at J, with 15 bases between the two ends. CDR1 and CDR2 (germline): GTSNPN, SVGIG (reference sequence). CDR3 residues: CAWRAEQSYNEQFF. CDR3 DNA: TGTGCCTGGCGGGCTGAACAATCGTACAATGAGCAGTTCTTC.

The V call is TRBV18, the J call TRBJ2-3, with 12 bases that match TRBD2. The CDR3 runs 16 residues. J gave up 5 bases and V 3 bases, and 6 bases lay outside the gene matches. From germline, CDR1 is KGHSH and CDR2 LQKENI. The CDR3 reads CASSPGLAGPGDTQYF. The CDR3 nucleotides are TGTGCCAGCTCACCCGGACTAGCGGGACCCGGAGATACGCAGTATTTT. The full variable domain, rest sourced from reference TRBV18 and TRBJ2-3, is NAGVMQNPRHLVRRRGQEARLRCSPMKGHSHVYWYRQLPEEGLKFMVYLQKENIIDESGMPKERFSAEFPKEGPSILRIQQVVRGDSAAYFCASSPGLAGPGDTQYFGPGTRLTVL.

The chain combines TRBV5-1 with TRBJ1-1; D might be TRBD1 (5 bases). This CDR3 has 14 residues. CDR1 is SGHRS and CDR2 is YFSETQ in the germline V gene. Trimming removed 4 bases from V and 6 bases from J, with 16 bases in between. In DNA, the CDR3 is TGCGCCAGCAGCCCCTCCCCAGGGATCCCTGAAGCTTTCTTT. Its translation: CASSPSPGIPEAFF.

This clone has only a few counts. The rearrangement joins TRBV4-2 to TRBJ1-5; D is unclear. The germline V gene encodes CDR1 LGHNA and CDR2 YNFKEQ. Trimming removed 1 base from V and 10 bases from J, with 17 bases in between. This CDR3 region has 15 residues. CDR3 nucleotides: TGTGCCAGCAGCCAAGGAGTTGGGCAGTATCTTCCCCAGCATTTT. Its protein is CASSQGVGQYLPQHF.

The chain couples TRBV7-8 to TRBJ2-2, with 8 nucleotides matching TRBD2. This CDR3 is 19 amino acids long. In germline, CDR1 is SGHVS, CDR2 FQNEAQ. V shed 2 bases, J shed 5 bases, and the junction held 16 bases outside the gene matches. The CDR3 DNA sequence: TGTGCCAGCAGCTTAATCGGGAGGGTAGGAGGCCCCGCGACCGGGGAGCTGTTTTTT. Its protein is CASSLIGRVGGPATGELFF.

V and J are TRBV18 and TRBJ2-7; perhaps TRBD1 as D (6 bases). The CDR3 runs to 17 residues. Germline CDR1 KGHSH, CDR2 LQKENI. V dropped 2 bases and J dropped 3 bases, with 20 bases sitting between them. The CDR3 protein is CASSPASGPGANYEQYF. DNA of the CDR3: TGTGCCAGCTCACCAGCCTCAGGGCCAGGGGCTAACTACGAGCAGTACTTC.

V is TRBV4-3 and J is TRBJ2-6; no clear D. This CDR3 has 17 amino acids. The germline V gene encodes CDR1 LGHNA and CDR2 YSLEER. The V gene lost 0 bases and the J gene lost 0 bases, with 9 bases spanning the gap. As DNA, the CDR3 is TGCGCCAGCAGCCAAGAGGCCCCCGGCTCTGGGGCCAACGTCCTGACTTTC. Translated, it gives CASSQEAPGSGANVLTF.